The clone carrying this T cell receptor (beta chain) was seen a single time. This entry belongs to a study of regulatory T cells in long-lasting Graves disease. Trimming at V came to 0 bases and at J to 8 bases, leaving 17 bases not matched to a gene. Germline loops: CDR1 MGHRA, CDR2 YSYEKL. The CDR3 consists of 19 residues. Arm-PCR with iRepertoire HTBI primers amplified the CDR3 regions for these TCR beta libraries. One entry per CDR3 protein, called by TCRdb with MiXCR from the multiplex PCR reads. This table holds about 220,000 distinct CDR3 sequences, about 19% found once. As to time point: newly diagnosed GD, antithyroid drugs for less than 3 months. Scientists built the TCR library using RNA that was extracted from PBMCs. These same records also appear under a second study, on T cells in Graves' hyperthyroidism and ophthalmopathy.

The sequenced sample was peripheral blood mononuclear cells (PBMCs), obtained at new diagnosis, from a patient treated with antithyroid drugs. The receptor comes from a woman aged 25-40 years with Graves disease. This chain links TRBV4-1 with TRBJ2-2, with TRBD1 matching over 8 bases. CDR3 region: CASSQDSGRTGKGAGELFF. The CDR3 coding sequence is TGCGCCAGCAGCCAAGATTCTGGAAGGACAGGGAAGGGGGCAGGGGAGCTGTTTTTT.